One and the same sample provided the 27 T cell receptor beta chains below, sequenced in a study of control samples from healthy donors and cancer patients. Method: immunoSEQ multiplex PCR; TCRdb's copy keeps in-frame clones and lacks some. The sample lists roughly 130,000 clones; approximately 90% were seen once. The sequenced material came from blood. The receptors derive from a man aged 18-30 years in good health.

The chain combines TRBV14 with TRBJ2-1; 8 bases are shared with TRBD2. V gave up 0 bases and J gave up 0 bases; unmatched junction bases: 7. CDR1 and CDR2 (germline): SGHDN, FVKESK. The CDR3 has 18 residues. CDR3 coding DNA: TGTGCCAGCAGCCAAGACGGCGGGAGGCGAAGCTCCTACAATGAGCAGTTCTTC. Amino acids: CASSQDGGRRSSYNEQFF.

The genes are TRBV6-2 or TRBV6-3 and TRBJ2-3; D remains ambiguous. The CDR3 extends over 16 amino acids. V was shortened by 2 bases and J by 0 bases, with 12 bases between the two germline ends. Germline CDR1 and CDR2: MNHEY and SVGEGT. CDR3 loop: CASSYLPSSSTDTQYF. CDR3 in DNA: TGTGCCAGCAGTTACCTACCTAGTTCTAGCACAGATACGCAGTATTTT.

The gene calls are TRBV19 and TRBJ2-3; 7 nucleotides line up with TRBD2. The germline gives CDR1 LNHDA, CDR2 SQIVND (reference sequence). Germline trimming cut 6 bases from V and 1 base from J; bases unmatched to any gene: 10. This CDR3 spans 16 amino acids. This CDR3 reads CASRARLAAGTDTQYF. The CDR3 DNA is TGTGCCAGTAGGGCCCGACTAGCCGCCGGCACAGATACGCAGTATTTT. Variable domain in full (rest from reference TRBV19 and TRBJ2-3): DGGITQSPKYLFRKEGQNVTLSCEQNLNHDAMYWYRQDPGQGLRLIYYSQIVNDFQKGDIAEGYSVSREKKESFPLTVTSAQKNPTAFYLCASRARLAAGTDTQYFGPGTRLTVL.

J is TRBJ2-1 and V is TRBV18; unclear D gene. Germline-derived CDR1 and CDR2 are KGHSH and LQKENI. V lost 1 base and J lost 9, with 7 bases in between. The CDR3 sequence is 12 residues long. The CDR3 nucleotides read TGTGCCAGCTCACCACAGGGATTTGAGCAGTTCTTC. Translating it yields CASSPQGFEQFF.

J is TRBJ2-1 and V is TRBV5-1; 12 bases match TRBD2. Germline V gene data show CDR1 as SGHRS and CDR2 as YFSETQ. V trimming: 2 bases; J trimming: 5 bases; junction bases outside the gene matches: 2. The CDR3 covers 15 residues. The CDR3 bases are TGCGCCAGCAGCTTTACTAGCGGGGGGAACAATGAGCAGTTCTTC. Protein sequence: CASSFTSGGNNEQFF.

The rearrangement joins TRBV6-5 to TRBJ2-3; perhaps D is TRBD1 or TRBD2 (5 bases each). Trimming removed 6 bases from V and 1 base from J, with 5 bases in between. There are 12 residues in the CDR3. From germline, CDR1 is MNHEY and CDR2 SVGAGI. The CDR3 DNA is TGTGCCAGCAGGGGGGGCACAGATACGCAGTATTTT. As protein: CASRGGTDTQYF.

V usage is TRBV5-6 and J usage is TRBJ1-2; D possibly corresponds to TRBD1 (6 bases). V dropped 5 bases and J dropped 1 base, with 12 bases sitting between them. CDR1 SGHDT and CDR2 YYEEEE come from the germline V gene. There are 14 residues in the CDR3. CDR3 DNA sequence: TGTGCCAGCAGACGCACAGGGCATAACTATGGCTACACCTTC. Amino acid sequence: CASRRTGHNYGYTF.

CDR3 sequence: CASSQGGQQNEQFF. The DNA for the CDR3 is TGTGCCAGCAGCCAAGGAGGACAGCAAAATGAGCAGTTCTTC. The chain joins TRBV3-1 (or the pseudogene TRBV3-2) to TRBJ2-1; D is perhaps TRBD1 (6 bases). V lost 1 base, J lost 7 bases, and 11 bases lay in between. This CDR3 has 14 amino acids. Germline CDR1 reads LGHDT; CDR2 reads YNNKEL (reference sequence).

This rearrangement joins TRBV19 to TRBJ2-1, with TRBD1 matching 10 bases. The CDR3 is made up of 17 amino acids. V gave up 0 bases and J gave up 4 bases; unmatched junction bases: 6. Germline CDR1 is LNHDA and CDR2 is SQIVND (reference sequence). The CDR3 sequence: CASSIDLGQGGYNEQFF. CDR3 DNA sequence: TGTGCCAGTAGTATAGATTTAGGACAGGGGGGTTACAATGAGCAGTTCTTC.

This chain joins TRBV30 and TRBJ1-1; TRBD1 matches at 12 bases. Germline CDR1 GTSNPN, CDR2 SVGIG (reference sequence). The length of the CDR3 is 14 residues. The ends lost 3 bases at V and 5 bases at J; junction bases unmatched: 4. The CDR3 DNA follows: TGTGCCTGGAGCAGGGACAGGGGGCAGACTGAAGCTTTCTTT. Protein product: CAWSRDRGQTEAFF.

This rearrangement joins TRBV4-1 to TRBJ1-1; TRBD1 matches at 9 bases. V lost 4 bases to trimming and J lost 8 bases; unmatched junction nucleotides: 8. Germline V gives CDR1 MGHRA, CDR2 YSYEKL. There are 14 residues in the CDR3. The CDR3 loop reads CASSPFPGQGEAFF. The CDR3 DNA reads as TGCGCCAGCAGCCCGTTTCCAGGACAGGGGGAAGCTTTCTTT.

This chain connects TRBV5-1 to TRBJ1-3, with D maybe TRBD1 (6 bases). Trimming cost V 1 base and J 1 base, with 9 bases left between them. The CDR3 is made up of 15 amino acids. The germline gives CDR1 SGHRS, CDR2 YFSETQ. Here the CDR3 reads CASSLQGTSGNTIYF. In DNA form, the CDR3 reads TGCGCCAGCAGCTTGCAGGGGACGTCTGGAAACACCATATATTTT.

V and J are TRBV11-2 and TRBJ1-2; 9 nucleotides agree with TRBD1. Germline V lookup: CDR1 SGHAT, CDR2 FQNNGV. V lost 5 bases to trimming and J lost 2 bases; unmatched junction nucleotides: 6. CDR3 length: 15 amino acids. The chain's CDR3 is CASSIGQGPNYGYTF. CDR3 in DNA: TGTGCCAGCAGCATAGGACAGGGGCCAAACTATGGCTACACCTTC.

The V gene is TRBV6-5, the J gene TRBJ2-7; D remains unclear. Germline V gives CDR1 MNHEY, CDR2 SVGAGI. V lost 2 bases and J 2 bases, leaving 10 bases between the germline ends. The CDR3 has 14 residues. The CDR3 protein is CASSYGSNTYEQYF. CDR3 in DNA: TGTGCCAGCAGTTACGGATCGAACACCTACGAGCAGTACTTC.

The chain is built from TRBV2 and TRBJ2-5, with 15 bases matching TRBD2. The CDR3 runs 16 residues. In germline, CDR1 is SNHLY, CDR2 FYNNEI. V lost 5 bases, J lost 2 bases, and 3 bases stayed unmatched. This CDR3 reads CASSQGLAGGQETQYF. The CDR3 DNA reads TGTGCCAGCAGTCAAGGACTAGCGGGGGGGCAAGAGACCCAGTACTTC. The full variable domain, in which reference TRBV2 and TRBJ2-5 provide the parts outside the CDR3, is EPEVTQTPSHQVTQMGQEVILRCVPISNHLYFYWYRQILGQKVEFLVSFYNNEISEKSEIFDDQFSVERPDGSNFTLKIRSTKLEDSAMYFCASSQGLAGGQETQYFGPGTRLLVL.

The table lists this clone with a few counts. The gene calls are TRBV6-1 and TRBJ2-2, with D tentatively TRBD1 (5 bases). The germline V gene encodes CDR1 MNHNS and CDR2 SASEGT. Trimming cost V 6 bases and J 3 bases, with 14 bases left between them. The CDR3 consists of 15 residues. In DNA form, the CDR3 reads TGTGCCAGCAGGTGGAAGGACACATACACCGGGGAGCTGTTTTTT. As protein: CASRWKDTYTGELFF.

The chain combines TRBV27 with TRBJ1-2; TRBD1 is a possible D gene (6 bases). Trimming pared 2 bases from V and 6 bases from J, leaving 10 bases between. This CDR3 region has 13 residues. Germline V gene lookup returns CDR1 MNHEY and CDR2 SMNVEV (reference sequence). CDR3 sequence: CASSLSGGHGYTF. CDR3 DNA: TGTGCCAGCAGTTTAAGCGGGGGGCATGGCTACACCTTC.

The chain carries TRBV5-1 and TRBJ1-1; 7 bases line up with TRBD1. CDR1 SGHRS and CDR2 YFSETQ come from the germline V gene. V shed 4 bases and J 7 bases; nucleotides not matched to a gene: 7. The CDR3 runs 13 residues. The CDR3 protein is CASSQTGDREAFF. The CDR3 DNA reads as TGCGCCAGCAGCCAAACAGGGGATCGTGAAGCTTTCTTT.

The chain employs TRBV5-1 and TRBJ2-7; TRBD2 matches 8 bases. The CDR3 is made up of 13 amino acids. The V gene end was trimmed by 3 bases and the J gene end by 6 bases; junction bases not matched to a gene: 5. Germline assignment: CDR1 SGHRS and CDR2 YFSETQ. In DNA, the CDR3 is TGCGCCAGCAGCTCCAGCGGGAGTGGCGAGCAGTACGTC. Residues: CASSSSGSGEQYV.

This chain joins TRBV4-1 and TRBJ1-4; D is ambiguous. The CDR3 totals 15 residues. Germline loops: CDR1 MGHRA, CDR2 YSYEKL. Trimming cost V 0 bases and J 0 bases, with 5 bases left between them. The CDR3 bases are TGCGCCAGCAGCCAAGAACTGGCAACTAATGAAAAACTGTTTTTT. Translated: CASSQELATNEKLFF.

The rearrangement uses TRBV7-9 and TRBJ2-7; D could derive from TRBD1 or TRBD2 (5 bases each). The V gene's germline CDR1 is SEHNR and CDR2 FQNEAQ (reference sequence). The V gene lost 7 bases and the J gene lost 2 bases, with 18 bases spanning the gap. The CDR3 extends over 15 amino acids. The CDR3 DNA reads TGTGCCAGCACCGAGTCAGGGACCTTCACCTACGAGCAGTACTTC. Translated, it gives CASTESGTFTYEQYF.

The chain combines TRBV11-3 with TRBJ1-1; D is ambiguous. The germline V and J ends were trimmed by 1 base and 0 bases, with 6 bases remaining between them. The germline CDR1 and CDR2 sequences are SGHNT and YENEEA. The CDR3 totals 14 residues. The CDR3 protein is CASSLGPMNTEAFF. The CDR3 coding sequence is TGTGCCAGCAGCTTAGGACCGATGAACACTGAAGCTTTCTTT.

The V call is TRBV5-1, the J call TRBJ1-1, with 8 bases aligning to TRBD1. The CDR3 consists of 12 residues. CDR1 SGHRS and CDR2 YFSETQ come from the germline V gene. V was clipped by 9 bases and J by 3 bases; unmatched bases: 4. CDR3: CATSTGDTEAFF. The CDR3, as DNA: TGCGCCACCTCGACAGGGGACACTGAAGCTTTCTTT.

The chain has TRBV18 and TRBJ2-7; TRBD1 agrees at 8 bases. V was pared by 0 bases and J by 6 bases, with 10 bases of the junction left unmatched. Germline CDR1 is KGHSH and CDR2 is LQKENI. The CDR3 is 16 residues long. Here the CDR3 reads CASSPPEAGGASEQYV. The DNA for the CDR3 is TGTGCCAGCTCACCACCTGAGGCAGGGGGCGCAAGCGAGCAGTACGTC.

The chain uses TRBV25-1 and TRBJ2-1; 7 bases align to TRBD2. The CDR3 is 15 residues long. Germline CDR1 and CDR2: MGHDK and SYGVNS. With 4 bases clipped from V and 2 bases from J, the junction kept 5 bases outside the gene matches. The CDR3 reads CASSVLAETYNEQFF. In nucleotides, the CDR3 is TGTGCCAGCAGTGTGCTAGCGGAAACCTACAATGAGCAGTTCTTC. The full variable domain, with the rest looked up from reference TRBV25-1 and TRBJ2-1, is EADIYQTPRYLVIGTGKKITLECSQTMGHDKMYWYQQDPGMELHLIHYSYGVNSTEKGDLSSESTVSRIRTEHFPLTLESARPSHTSQYLCASSVLAETYNEQFFGPGTRLTVL.

This chain connects TRBV15 to TRBJ2-1; perhaps TRBD1 as D (6 bases). V shed 5 bases and J shed 12 bases, with 17 bases lying between them. CDR1 LNHNV and CDR2 YYDKDF come from the germline V gene (reference sequence). The CDR3 consists of 13 residues. Here the CDR3 reads CATSEDSLPRQFF. CDR3 in DNA: TGTGCCACCAGCGAGGACAGTCTTCCGAGGCAGTTCTTC.

The chain recombines TRBV7-5 with TRBJ2-7. TRBV7-5 is a documented pseudogene. This CDR3 is built from 13 residues. The CDR3 nucleotides read TGTGCCAGAAGCCCCCGGGGCAGCTACGAGCAGTACGTC. It codes for CARSPRGSYEQYV.